This record concerns one T cell receptor beta chain sequence. Its antigen remains unidentified. This sample stems from a study of Graves' ophthalmopathy and Graves' hyperthyroidism. Study-level information: Specimen type is peripheral blood, obtained at initial diagnosis before any treatment. Study outcomes and limitations: The model forecast ophthalmopathy progression, reaching roughly 70% sensitivity and about 72% specificity. The 13-signature model separated ophthalmopathy from stable hyperthyroidism at around 86% sensitivity and approximately 81% specificity.

The CDR3 has 17 residues. Germline values: CDR1 SGHVS, CDR2 FQNEAQ. Unmatched junction bases numbered 14, after V lost 3 bases and J lost 8 bases. Amplification from RNA transcripts yielded the TCR beta CDR3 regions. The first-round RT-PCR employed HTBI primers together with the Qiagen OneStep RT-PCR kit. A multiplex PCR was then performed as the second round. TCRdb redid the calling of the multiplex PCR reads with MiXCR, one entry per CDR3 protein. The sample has about 240,000 distinct CDR3 sequences, about 46% seen once; the top ten hold around 47%. J is TRBJ2-2 and V is TRBV7-8, with 8 bases matching TRBD1. Sample: peripheral blood. The sequence came from an adult man with Graves' ophthalmopathy. CDR3 region: CASSLSGQGPITGELFF. The CDR3 DNA is TGTGCCAGCAGCTTGTCCGGACAGGGTCCTATCACTGGGGAGCTGTTTTTT.